This TCR beta chain was profiled in a study of cytomegalovirus exposure and HLA in healthy donors (dated by TCRdb to about 2017). The study in broad terms: According to an earlier analysis of 587 of the donors, 150 million to 200 million T cells yielded 100 million or so unique TCR beta sequences and approximately 280 Gb of sequence data. The number of donors typed differed by locus, with about 629-640 for A, B, C, DRB1 and DQB1, approximately 500 for DQA1, nearly 610 for DPA1, and around 430 for DPB1. An early release that covered about 640 HLA-typed donors contained approximately 290 gigabases of sequencing data and 85 million to 100 million unique TCR sequences. Of the 300 to 400 genotyped donors, approximately 83% fell in the genetic ancestry cluster associated with self-reported Caucasian donors. The study aimed to test whether signatures of past pathogen exposure could be identified by cataloging public T cell receptors. In a later genetic analysis, genome-wide SNP genotypes for 398 of the 666 donors were used, and that subset was treated as a discovery cohort. To predict cytomegalovirus infection status, the study brought together high-throughput TCR immunosequencing, statistical association of individual TCRs with disease status, and machine learning. Besides the first cohort of 666 subjects, a separate validation cohort made up of roughly 130 different subjects was used. Alongside the repertoire data, information on donor age, sex, ethnicity and CMV serostatus was compiled. Every discovery cohort repertoire had been produced on one sequencing platform. Class I and class II HLA loci were covered by the typing at four-digit resolution. Rather than using new phenotypic data, the later analysis identified candidate immune exposures from TCR beta sequences and from how often those sequences occurred across donors. A later analysis re-analyzed previously published TCR beta repertoires from 650 to 800 donors and added high-resolution HLA genotyping to study TCR occurrence patterns. Five DR-DQ haplotypes were treated as single units for association and clustering because of strong linkage in the cohort. Across 300 to 500 genotyped donors of the cohort, an average of about 200,000 unique TCR beta nucleotide sequences per donor were sequenced, and around 19% of those sequences were non-productive. The T cell repertoires of 700 or so subjects were profiled by immunosequencing and related to cytomegalovirus serostatus. An earlier analysis of nearly 600 of the donors applied high-throughput TCR beta sequencing to assess whether each TCR beta V gene segment acted as functional or pseudogenic.

Library preparation used the immunoSEQ multiplex PCR assay. A mixture of 60 forward primers for TCR Vbeta segments and 13 reverse primers for TCR Jbeta segments was used in the multiplex PCR. Amplification of the CDR3 region of rearranged TCR beta genes was performed with a multiplex PCR assay on genomic DNA. The Illumina HiSeq System was used to sequence the amplified TCR beta libraries as 87-base-pair reads. Turning to the authors' computational methods: Across the 500 to 850 repertoires, a later analysis counted 60 million to 90 million unique TCR beta chains, some 11 million of which were shared by at least two donors. A nearest-neighbor algorithm error-corrected the raw reads and collapsed the reads into unique sequences, merging closely related sequences to remove PCR and sequencing errors. Alignment of CDR3 sequences to IMGT reference sequences was used to assign V, D and J gene segments. For a sequence to be retained, a match of at least six nucleotides was required to both a V gene segment and a J gene segment. Rearrangements were classified as productive when the CDR3 lacked stop codons and remained in frame with V and J, and all other rearrangements were classified as non-productive. CDR3 was defined according to IMGT convention as the region running from the second conserved V-encoded cysteine to the conserved J-encoded phenylalanine. Sequences without an unambiguous match to a single V gene segment were excluded from the earlier analysis of a few hundred of the donors. In an earlier analysis of around 590 of the donors, a V segment was called functional when productive rearrangements were above 56.7%, and segregating when the standard deviation between donors exceeded 5%. A statistical classification framework was developed to diagnose cytomegalovirus status using the catalog of TCR beta chain sequences. A later analysis assigned V and J genes by comparing TCR nucleotide sequences with IMGT/GENE-DB human TR gene sequences. A later analysis assigned CDR3 sequences and most-parsimonious VDJ recombination scenarios with the TCRdist pipeline. In a later analysis, each TCR beta chain was defined by its CDR3 amino acid sequence together with its V-gene family, and reads lacking a unique V-gene family were excluded. As a way to deal with suspected cross-contamination and a sequencing artifact, a later analysis dropped 450 to 700 nucleotide sequences that were highly shared and had low generation probability. A later analysis calculated a clonal expansion index for each public chain from normalized within-repertoire ranks of inferred template counts. A later analysis computed generation probabilities with a VDJ recombination model fitted to out-of-frame rearrangements, and checked the results against IGoR. In a later analysis, hypergeometric tests were used to score TCR-TCR, TCR-HLA and TCR-CMV co-occurrence, with a repertoire-size bias correction applied to TCR pairs. In a later analysis, false discovery rates were estimated by permuting HLA or CMV assignments 20 times. In a later analysis, co-occurring TCRs were grouped using DBSCAN, with TCRdist sequence similarity added in when clustering inside HLA-allele-positive subsets. For co-occurrence clustering, repertoires with fewer than 30,000 or more than 120,000 public chains were excluded, along with five or six repertoires with anomalous nucleotide sharing. Not all clones reach the TCRdb copy of this immuneACCESS table, which keeps in-frame sequences only. Checked studies attribute under half of the gap to unresolved V genes and leave the rest unexplained. The V and J calls and the clone size are those of that table, but D and trimming were determined from the DNA. The sample table records some 200,000 clones; 75% to 90% of these occur just once. The top ten constitute about 2.6% of the sample.

CDR1 and CDR2, looked up from the germline V gene, are MDHEN and SYDVKM. Cut back by 4 bases and 3 bases, the V and J ends lie 14 bases apart. The CDR3 sequence holds 15 residues, the cysteine and phenylalanine included. Only the CDR3 DNA is retained, 45 bases long and in frame from the first base. General findings and caveats noted by the study authors: When HLA alleles, especially DR and DQ, strongly co-occurred, attributing TCR associations to individual alleles was difficult. Most TCR sequences were observed very rarely across donors, whereas some public TCRs were present in many individuals. The study gave a list of around 170 TCR beta chains associated with cytomegalovirus. A further reported finding was that TCR beta sequences accurately predicted the HLA-A and HLA-B alleles for most subjects in the first cohort. In an earlier analysis of 587 of the donors, most TCR beta V segments were observed in productive rearrangements about 90% or about 30% of the time, broadly matching IMGT annotations. A later analysis reported that several top co-occurrence clusters appeared linked to parvovirus B19, influenza, CMV and Epstein-Barr virus. A few of the identified cytomegalovirus-associated TCR beta chains were confirmed in vitro to be specific for cytomegalovirus antigens. In this cohort, only TCR beta chains were sequenced, and detectable features were limited by the absence of alpha or paired-chain data. Roughly uniform sequencing depth across donors was assumed in presence/absence analyses, although this assumption may not hold. Specific HLA alleles were associated with some 15,000 TCR beta sequences at a false discovery rate of 0.05 in a later analysis. A cluster of highly shared sequence variants was judged likely to represent a technical artifact of the sequencing pipeline. In a later analysis, HLA-associated TCR beta chains showed more clonal expansion and lower generation probabilities than non-associated chains that were equally common. Linkage disequilibrium might explain the correlated functional status among segregating V segments, but an unknown experimental factor could not be ruled out. Because HLA typing was unavailable for some donors at each locus, only the typed subset was used in association tests. In a later analysis, most CMV-associated TCR beta chains were found to appear HLA-restricted, with HLA associations seemingly driven largely by CMV exposure. According to a later analysis, TCR association rates differed among HLA loci, with DRB1 alleles showing the most associated TCRs and HLA-C alleles showing the fewest. V-gene and J-gene trimming of TCR beta chains was associated with a missense DCLRE1C variant in a later genetic analysis, and the association was replicated in an independent cohort. Because counts were too low, more than 15 rarely observed V segments, including chromosome 9 orphons, were excluded from the earlier analysis of fewer than 650 of the donors. Some IMGT-functional V segments, including TRBV6-2 and TRBV6-3, could not be told apart with the 87-base-pair reads, so those segments were excluded. The classifier was reported to diagnose cytomegalovirus status with high specificity and sensitivity in both the original cohort and the validation cohort. Compared with the 666-donor mean, donors in an Asian-associated ancestry cluster had fewer N-insertions in productive TCRs, according to a later genetic analysis. It was suggested by the authors that the approach could potentially be generalized to other disease states and immunological phenotypes. For the cohort, immune exposure information was limited to CMV serostatus.

The cohort consisted of 600 to 750 healthy bone marrow donors. All cohort members were sampled while nominally healthy, although unrecorded immune exposures were likely present. The donor was CMV seropositive and was included in the group of approximately 310 seropositive cohort members. A peripheral blood sample was collected from each donor, and TCR beta sequencing was performed on peripheral blood mononuclear cells. The Qiagen DNeasy Blood Extraction Kit was used to extract genomic DNA from the blood cell samples. Concerning this clone: Its antigen target is currently unknown. No clone much larger than this one lies a single base away; base qualities are absent.

Here the chain combines TRBV28 and TRBJ2-3; the best D guess is TRBD2, with 6 bases matching. The sequence was obtained from a woman aged 50 to 60 in good health and CMV-seropositive. Sequences were obtained from PBMCs. DNA sequence: TGTGCCAGCAGTTGGTCGCGGGGCGGTACAGATACGCAGTATTTT. The encoded protein is CASSWSRGGTDTQYF.